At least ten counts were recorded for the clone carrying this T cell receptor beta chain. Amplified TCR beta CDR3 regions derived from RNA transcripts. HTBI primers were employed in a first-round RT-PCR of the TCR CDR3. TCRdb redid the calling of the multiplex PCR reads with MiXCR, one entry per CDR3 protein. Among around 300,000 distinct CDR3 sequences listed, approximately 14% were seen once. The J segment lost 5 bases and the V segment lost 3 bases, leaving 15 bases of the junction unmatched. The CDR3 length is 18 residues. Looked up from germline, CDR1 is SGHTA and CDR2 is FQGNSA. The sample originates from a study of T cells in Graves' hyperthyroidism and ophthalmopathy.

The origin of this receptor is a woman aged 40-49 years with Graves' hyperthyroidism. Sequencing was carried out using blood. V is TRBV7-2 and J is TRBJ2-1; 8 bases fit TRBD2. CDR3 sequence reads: CASSLRGTGGRPDNEQFF. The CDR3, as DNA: TGTGCCAGCAGCTTGAGGGGCACGGGAGGGCGGCCCGACAATGAGCAGTTCTTC.